This TCR beta chain came from a study of cytomegalovirus exposure and HLA in healthy donors. As for the study in general: In a later analysis, it was reported that the roughly 130 validation repertoires had been produced on the same platform as the 600 to 850 repertoires belonging to the first cohort. Findings and limits, study-wide: The study found most TCR sequences rare, yet found some public TCRs in many donors. It was found in a later analysis that first-cohort TCR clusters tended to co-occur in the 130 or so validation repertoires.

This table comes from immunoSEQ multiplex PCR, and its TCRdb copy is limited to in-frame clones, with some not included. The data hold 150,000 to 200,000 clones, with approximately 86% observed a single time. Notes on this clone: Its specificity is not known.

The donors belonged to the approximately 130-subject validation cohort, separate from the roughly 710-subject first cohort. Sample: PBMCs. This TCR was sampled from a woman under 30 in good health and CMV-seronegative.

This CDR3 is CASSSGQGMNGYTF. DNA for the CDR3: TGTGCCAGTAGCTCGGGACAGGGCATGAATGGCTACACCTTC. The chain is built from TRBV19 and TRBJ1-2, with 9 nucleotides matching TRBD1. This CDR3 region has 14 residues. V was clipped by 6 bases and J by 6 bases; unmatched bases: 8. Per germline, CDR1 LNHDA and CDR2 SQIVND (reference sequence).